What follows is one TCR beta chain and its context. The antigen is undetermined. Data came from immunoSEQ multiplex PCR; TCRdb stores just in-frame clones and leaves some out. The sample records approximately 6,800 clones, roughly 91% being singletons. These data originate in a study of lymphopenia after photon versus proton radiotherapy. Study-wide findings and caveats: Larger post-nadir TCR diversity loss correlated inversely with survival in deceased patients. Photon-treated patients lost naive T cells and TCR diversity; proton-treated stayed stable. Post-nadir diversity loss with photons came from oligoclonal expansion, particularly CD8+ Temra cells. Survival link was tested only in deceased patients; proton benefit remains a possibility.

Material: peripheral blood, obtained from a patient treated with photon-based radiotherapy. This clonotype was sampled from a man between 60 and 75 years old with cholangiocarcinoma.

The chain's CDR3 is CASSLRQPYNSPLHF. Written as DNA, the CDR3 is TGTGCCAGCAGCTTACGACAGCCCTATAATTCACCCCTCCACTTT. The chain carries TRBV7-2 and TRBJ1-6; possibly TRBD1 for D (5 bases). V was cut by 2 bases and J by 2 bases, with 7 bases left in between. The CDR3 length is 15 residues. The germline CDR1 and CDR2 sequences are SGHTA and FQGNSA.